A single sample is the source of the 8 T cell receptor beta chains below, sequenced in a study of blood T cell repertoires in COVID-19. This table comes from immunoSEQ multiplex PCR, and its TCRdb copy is limited to in-frame clones, with some not included. The sample comprises roughly 440,000 clones, approximately 88% of which are singletons, and approximately 12% rests with the top ten. The material sequenced was peripheral blood. These receptors all come from a woman aged 50 to 60 with COVID-19, enrolled during active disease.

This chain links TRBV7-2 with TRBJ1-5; the match to TRBD1 covers 7 bases. The junction had 5 bases not matched to a gene; V was cut back by 5 bases and J by 7 bases. The CDR3 runs 13 residues. Germline V gene data show CDR1 as SGHTA and CDR2 as FQGNSA. The CDR3 protein is CASSPQGIQPQHF. The CDR3 region has the DNA TGTGCCAGCAGCCCACAGGGGATCCAGCCCCAGCATTTT.

The CDR3 DNA reads TGTGCCAGCAGTTCCCCCAGGGGAGCTAACTATGGCTACACCTTC. Amino acid sequence: CASSSPRGANYGYTF. The rearrangement links TRBV28 to TRBJ1-2; D may be TRBD1 (6 bases). The CDR3 length is 15 residues. Germline lookup yields CDR1 MDHEN and CDR2 SYDVKM. Trimming took off 4 bases at V and 0 bases at J, with 12 bases between the two ends.

Turning to this clone: The sample carries other DNA sequences with the same CDR3. V and J are TRBV5-1 and TRBJ1-1; D call uncertain. CDR1 and CDR2 (germline): SGHRS, YFSETQ. The CDR3 contains 13 residues. Trimming removed 0 bases from V and 2 bases from J, with 5 bases in between. CDR3 DNA sequence: TGCGCCAGCAGCTTGGCGGGAAACACTGAAGCTTTCTTT. Protein: CASSLAGNTEAFF.

The rearrangement joins TRBV27 to TRBJ1-6, with TRBD1 as a possible D gene (5 bases). The V and J ends lost 6 bases and 9 bases respectively, with 12 bases between them. The CDR3 length is 13 residues. Germline V gives CDR1 MNHEY, CDR2 SMNVEV (reference sequence). The CDR3 reads CASSQVRASPLHF. CDR3 coding DNA: TGTGCCAGCAGCCAAGTCAGGGCTTCACCCCTCCACTTT.

The chain has TRBV5-1 and TRBJ1-3, with TRBD1 matching 8 bases. The CDR3 spans 15 residues. CDR1 and CDR2 (germline): SGHRS, YFSETQ. V was clipped by 4 bases and J by 4 bases; unmatched bases: 7. The CDR3 bases are TGCGCCAGCAGCGCCCAGGGGGCTCTCGGAAACACCATATATTTT. The encoded protein is CASSAQGALGNTIYF.

V usage is TRBV5-6 and J usage is TRBJ1-3, with TRBD1 matching over 12 bases. Germline lookup yields CDR1 SGHDT and CDR2 YYEEEE. This CDR3 contains 14 residues. Losses at the gene ends were 3 bases for V and 13 bases for J; bases not matched to a gene: 8. The CDR3 nucleotides read TGTGCCAGCAGCTACGGGACAGGGGGCGGACAGATATATTTT. It encodes CASSYGTGGGQIYF.

The chain is built from TRBV7-3 and TRBJ2-2; the match to TRBD2 covers 7 bases. The CDR3 length is 14 residues. The germline gives CDR1 SGHTA, CDR2 FQGTGA. The V gene end was trimmed by 4 bases and the J gene end by 4 bases; junction bases not matched to a gene: 3. The CDR3 DNA sequence: TGTGCCAGCAGCTCGCTAGCGGTCACCGGGGAGCTGTTTTTT. Its protein is CASSSLAVTGELFF.

Only a few counts were recorded for this clone. The same CDR3 also results from other DNA sequences found in this sample. The gene calls are TRBV24-1 and TRBJ2-1, with D possibly being TRBD1 (6 bases). CDR1 is KGHDR, CDR2 SFDVKD, per germline. Trimming shortened V by 1 base and J by 7 bases, and 7 bases separated the two germline ends. CDR3 size: 13 residues. The CDR3 reads CATSDLQGNEQFF. For the CDR3, the DNA is TGTGCCACCAGTGATTTACAGGGTAATGAGCAGTTCTTC.